The clone carrying this T cell receptor (beta chain) was picked up one time. Deletions cut 0 bases from V and 10 bases from J, with 14 bases between. Per the germline V gene, CDR1 is KGHDR and CDR2 is SFDVKD. The CDR3 is 14 amino acids. In the study's own analysis: Reference gene primer amplification gave estimated nucleated cell counts. The method was immunoSEQ multiplex PCR; TCRdb's version includes in-frame clones alone and lacks a portion of them. V and J calls and clone size are as listed in that table; D and trimming were resolved from the DNA. The table lists 150,000 to 200,000 clones, roughly 90% of them singletons. This sample is part of a study of blood T cell repertoires in COVID-19. Study-wide context: Sample material is recorded as cDNA or gDNA derived from T cells, B-cell-depleted T cells, or PBMCs.

Material for sequencing was peripheral blood. The rearrangement joins TRBV24-1 to TRBJ1-1; TRBD1 might be the D (5 bases). This clonotype was obtained from a man aged 55 to 70 with acute or convalescent COVID-19. The CDR3 here is CATSDLGRDGGAFF. The CDR3 DNA follows: TGTGCCACCAGTGATTTGGGGAGGGACGGCGGAGCTTTCTTT.